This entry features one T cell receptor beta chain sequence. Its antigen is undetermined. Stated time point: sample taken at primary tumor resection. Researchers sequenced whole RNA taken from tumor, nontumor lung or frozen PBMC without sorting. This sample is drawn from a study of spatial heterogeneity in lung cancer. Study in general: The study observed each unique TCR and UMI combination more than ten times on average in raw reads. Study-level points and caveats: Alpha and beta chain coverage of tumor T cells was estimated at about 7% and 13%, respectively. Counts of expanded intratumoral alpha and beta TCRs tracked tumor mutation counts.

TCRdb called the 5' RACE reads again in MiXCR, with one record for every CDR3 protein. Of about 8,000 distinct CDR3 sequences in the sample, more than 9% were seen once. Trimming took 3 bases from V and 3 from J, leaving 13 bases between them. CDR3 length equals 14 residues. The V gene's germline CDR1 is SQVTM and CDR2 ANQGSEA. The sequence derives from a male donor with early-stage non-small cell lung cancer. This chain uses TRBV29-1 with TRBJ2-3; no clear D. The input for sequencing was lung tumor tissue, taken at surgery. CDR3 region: CSVDAAPRTDTQYF. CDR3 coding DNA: TGCAGCGTTGATGCTGCCCCAAGAACAGATACGCAGTATTTT.